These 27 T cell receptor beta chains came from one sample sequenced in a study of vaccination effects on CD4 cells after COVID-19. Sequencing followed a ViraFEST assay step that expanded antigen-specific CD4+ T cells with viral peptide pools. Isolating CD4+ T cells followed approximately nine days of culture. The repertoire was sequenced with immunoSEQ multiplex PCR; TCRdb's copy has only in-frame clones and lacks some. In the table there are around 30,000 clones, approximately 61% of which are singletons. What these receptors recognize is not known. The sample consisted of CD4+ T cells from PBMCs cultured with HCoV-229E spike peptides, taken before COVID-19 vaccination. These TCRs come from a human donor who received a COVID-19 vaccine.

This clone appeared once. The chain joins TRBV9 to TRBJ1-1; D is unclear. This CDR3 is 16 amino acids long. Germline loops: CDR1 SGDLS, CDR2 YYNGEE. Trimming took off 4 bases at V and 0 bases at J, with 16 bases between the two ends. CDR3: CASSSHPPGVNTEAFF. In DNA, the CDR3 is TGTGCCAGCAGCTCCCACCCCCCCGGAGTGAACACTGAAGCTTTCTTT. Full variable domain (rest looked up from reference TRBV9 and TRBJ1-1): DSGVTQTPKHLITATGQRVTLRCSPRSGDLSVYWYQQSLDQGLQFLIQYYNGEERAKGNILERFSAQQFPDLHSELNLSSLELGDSALYFCASSSHPPGVNTEAFFGQGTRLTVV.

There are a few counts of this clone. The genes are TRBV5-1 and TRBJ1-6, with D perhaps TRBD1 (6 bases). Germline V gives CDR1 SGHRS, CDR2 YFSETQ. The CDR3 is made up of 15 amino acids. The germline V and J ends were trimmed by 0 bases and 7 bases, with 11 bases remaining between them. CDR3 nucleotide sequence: TGCGCCAGCAGCTTGGTGACAGGAGGGAATTCACCCCTCCACTTT. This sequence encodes CASSLVTGGNSPLHF.

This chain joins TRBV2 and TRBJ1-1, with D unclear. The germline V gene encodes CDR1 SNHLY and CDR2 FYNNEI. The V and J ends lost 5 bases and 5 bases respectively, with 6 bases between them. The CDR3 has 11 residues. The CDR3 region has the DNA TGTGCCAGCAGTTCAAGAACTGAAGCTTTCTTT. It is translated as CASSSRTEAFF.

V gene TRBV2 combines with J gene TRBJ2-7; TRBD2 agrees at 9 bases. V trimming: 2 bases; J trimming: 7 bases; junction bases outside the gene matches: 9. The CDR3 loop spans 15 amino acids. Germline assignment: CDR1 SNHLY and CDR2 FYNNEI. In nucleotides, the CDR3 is TGTGCCAGCAGTGAAAGGGCGGGAGGGCCGTGGGAGCAGTACTTC. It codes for CASSERAGGPWEQYF.

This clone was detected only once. In nucleotides, the CDR3 is TGTGCCAGCAGCCCCTTCGACACAGATACGCAGTATTTT. Its protein is CASSPFDTDTQYF. The V and J genes are TRBV27 and TRBJ2-3; no definite D call. CDR3 size: 13 residues. CDR1 MNHEY and CDR2 SMNVEV come from the germline V gene (reference sequence). Trimming left V 6 bases short and J 2 bases short, with 9 bases between.

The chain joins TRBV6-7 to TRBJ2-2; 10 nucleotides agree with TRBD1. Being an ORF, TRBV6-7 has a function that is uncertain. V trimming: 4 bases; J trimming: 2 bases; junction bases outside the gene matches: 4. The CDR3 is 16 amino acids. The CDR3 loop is CASSFGTGDNTGELFF. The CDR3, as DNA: TGTGCCAGCAGTTTTGGGACAGGGGACAACACCGGGGAGCTGTTTTTT.

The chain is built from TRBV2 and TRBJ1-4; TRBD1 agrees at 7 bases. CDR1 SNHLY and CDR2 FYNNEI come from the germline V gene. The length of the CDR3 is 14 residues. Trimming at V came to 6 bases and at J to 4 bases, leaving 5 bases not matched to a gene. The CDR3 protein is CASRDRFNNEKLFF. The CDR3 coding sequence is TGTGCCAGCAGGGACAGGTTCAATAATGAAAAACTGTTTTTT.

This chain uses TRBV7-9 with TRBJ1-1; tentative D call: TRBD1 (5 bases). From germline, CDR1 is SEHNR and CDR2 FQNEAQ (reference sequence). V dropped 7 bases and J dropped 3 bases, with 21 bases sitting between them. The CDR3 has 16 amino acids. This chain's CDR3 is CASTLGEGKADTEAFF. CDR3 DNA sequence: TGTGCCAGCACCCTCGGGGAGGGGAAGGCGGACACTGAAGCTTTCTTT.

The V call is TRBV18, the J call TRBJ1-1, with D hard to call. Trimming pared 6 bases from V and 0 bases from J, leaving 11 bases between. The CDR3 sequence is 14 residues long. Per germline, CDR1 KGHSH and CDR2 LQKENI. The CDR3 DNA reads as TGTGCCAGCTCCTCGGCGGTGATGAACACTGAAGCTTTCTTT. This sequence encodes CASSSAVMNTEAFF.

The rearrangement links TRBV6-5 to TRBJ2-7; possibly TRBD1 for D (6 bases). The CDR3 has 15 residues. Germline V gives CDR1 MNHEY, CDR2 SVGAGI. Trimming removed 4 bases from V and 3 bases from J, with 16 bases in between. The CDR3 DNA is TGTGCCAGCAGTTCCCCGGCGTCAGGGGACTACGAGCAGTACTTC. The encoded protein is CASSSPASGDYEQYF.

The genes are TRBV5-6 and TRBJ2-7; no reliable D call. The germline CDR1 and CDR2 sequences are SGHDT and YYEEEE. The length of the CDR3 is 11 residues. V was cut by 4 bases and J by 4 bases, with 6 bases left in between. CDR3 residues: CASSAEYEQYF. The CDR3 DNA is TGTGCCAGCAGCGCAGAATACGAGCAGTACTTC.

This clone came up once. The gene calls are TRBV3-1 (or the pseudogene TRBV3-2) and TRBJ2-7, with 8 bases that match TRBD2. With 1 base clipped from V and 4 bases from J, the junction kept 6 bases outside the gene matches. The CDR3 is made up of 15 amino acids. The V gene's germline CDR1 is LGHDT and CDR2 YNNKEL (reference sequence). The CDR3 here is CASSQGREAPYEQYF. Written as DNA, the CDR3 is TGTGCCAGCAGCCAAGGGCGGGAGGCACCTTACGAGCAGTACTTC.

In DNA form, the CDR3 reads TGTGCCAGCTCACGTTACGGGATAGCCGGGACTAATGAAAAACTGTTTTTT. Protein: CASSRYGIAGTNEKLFF. The genes are TRBV18 and TRBJ1-4; D ambiguous. CDR1 KGHSH and CDR2 LQKENI come from the germline V gene. V was shortened by 4 bases and J by 2 bases, with 17 bases between the two germline ends. CDR3 length equals 17 residues. Full variable domain (rest looked up from reference TRBV18 and TRBJ1-4): NAGVMQNPRHLVRRRGQEARLRCSPMKGHSHVYWYRQLPEEGLKFMVYLQKENIIDESGMPKERFSAEFPKEGPSILRIQQVVRGDSAAYFCASSRYGIAGTNEKLFFGSGTQLSVL.

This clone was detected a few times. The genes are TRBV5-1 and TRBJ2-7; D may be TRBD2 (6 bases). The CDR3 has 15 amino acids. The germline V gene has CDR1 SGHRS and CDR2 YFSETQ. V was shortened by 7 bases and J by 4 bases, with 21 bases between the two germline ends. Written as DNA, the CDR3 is TGCGCCAGCCGACTCTCTAGCGCGTTAAAGTACGAGCAGTACTTC. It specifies CASRLSSALKYEQYF.

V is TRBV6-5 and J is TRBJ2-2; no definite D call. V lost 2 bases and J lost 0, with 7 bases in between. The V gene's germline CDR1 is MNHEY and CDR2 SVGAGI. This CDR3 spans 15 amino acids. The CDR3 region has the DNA TGTGCCAGCAGTTACAGCACCTCGAACACCGGGGAGCTGTTTTTT. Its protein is CASSYSTSNTGELFF.

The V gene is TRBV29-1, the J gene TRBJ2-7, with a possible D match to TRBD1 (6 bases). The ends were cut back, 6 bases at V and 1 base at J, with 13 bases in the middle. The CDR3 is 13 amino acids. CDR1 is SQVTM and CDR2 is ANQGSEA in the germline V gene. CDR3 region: CSVPGAASYEQYF. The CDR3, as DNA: TGCAGCGTCCCAGGGGCTGCGTCCTACGAGCAGTACTTC.

The CDR3 region has the DNA TGTGCCAGTAGTATCAGGGGCCGAGGTGGTATACTAGCCAAAAACATTCAGTACTTC. It encodes CASSIRGRGGILAKNIQYF. V and J are TRBV19 and TRBJ2-4, with D tentatively TRBD1 (6 bases). CDR3 length: 19 amino acids. Germline loops: CDR1 LNHDA, CDR2 SQIVND (reference sequence). Trimming took 3 bases from V and 0 from J, leaving 21 bases between them.

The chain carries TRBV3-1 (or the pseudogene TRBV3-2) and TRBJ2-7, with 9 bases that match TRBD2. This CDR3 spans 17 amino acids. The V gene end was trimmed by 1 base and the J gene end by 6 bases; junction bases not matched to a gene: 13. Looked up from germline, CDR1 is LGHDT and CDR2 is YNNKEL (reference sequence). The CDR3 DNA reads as TGTGCCAGCAGCCAAGGTCTGTCTCCGGGACTAGCCTCCGAGCAGTACTTC. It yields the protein CASSQGLSPGLASEQYF.

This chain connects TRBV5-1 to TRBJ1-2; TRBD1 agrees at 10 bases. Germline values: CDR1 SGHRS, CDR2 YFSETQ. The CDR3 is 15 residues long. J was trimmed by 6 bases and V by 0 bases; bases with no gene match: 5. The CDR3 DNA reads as TGCGCCAGCAGCTTGGGACAGGGGGCCCACGATGGCTACACCTTC. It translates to CASSLGQGAHDGYTF.

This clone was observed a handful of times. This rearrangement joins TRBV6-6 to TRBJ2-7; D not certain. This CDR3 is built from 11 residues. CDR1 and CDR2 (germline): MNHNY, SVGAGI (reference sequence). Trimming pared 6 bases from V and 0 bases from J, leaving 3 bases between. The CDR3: CASRVSYEQYF. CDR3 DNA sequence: TGTGCCAGCAGGGTCTCCTACGAGCAGTACTTC.

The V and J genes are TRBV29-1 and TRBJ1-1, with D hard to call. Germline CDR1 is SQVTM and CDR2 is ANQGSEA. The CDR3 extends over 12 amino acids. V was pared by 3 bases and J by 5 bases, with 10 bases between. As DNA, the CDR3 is TGCAGCGTTGAGCAGGCCGGAACTGAAGCTTTCTTT. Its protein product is CSVEQAGTEAFF. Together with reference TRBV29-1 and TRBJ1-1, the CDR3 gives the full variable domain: SAVISQKPSRDICQRGTSLTIQCQVDSQVTMMFWYRQQPGQSLTLIATANQGSEATYESGFVIDKFPISRPNLTFSTLTVSNMSPEDSSIYLCSVEQAGTEAFFGQGTRLTVV.

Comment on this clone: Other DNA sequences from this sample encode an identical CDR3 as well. CDR3 sequence reads: CASSLSVSGNTIYF. DNA for the CDR3: TGTGCCAGCAGCTTGTCAGTCTCTGGAAACACCATATATTTT. The rearrangement links TRBV7-9 to TRBJ1-3; unclear D gene. The germline CDR1 and CDR2 sequences are SEHNR and FQNEAQ (reference sequence). CDR3 length equals 14 residues. The ends were cut back, 3 bases at V and 0 bases at J, with 6 bases in the middle. Full variable domain (rest looked up from reference TRBV7-9 and TRBJ1-3): DTGVSQNPRHKITKRGQNVTFRCDPISEHNRLYWYRQTLGQGPEFLTYFQNEAQLEKSRLLSDRFSAERPKGSFSTLEIQRTEQGDSAMYLCASSLSVSGNTIYFGEGSWLTVV.

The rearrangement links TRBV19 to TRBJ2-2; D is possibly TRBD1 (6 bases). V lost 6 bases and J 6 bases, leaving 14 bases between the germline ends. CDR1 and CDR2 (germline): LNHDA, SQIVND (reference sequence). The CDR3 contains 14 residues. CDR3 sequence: CASSGQGKSGELFF. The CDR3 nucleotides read TGTGCCAGTAGCGGGCAGGGGAAGTCCGGGGAGCTGTTTTTT.

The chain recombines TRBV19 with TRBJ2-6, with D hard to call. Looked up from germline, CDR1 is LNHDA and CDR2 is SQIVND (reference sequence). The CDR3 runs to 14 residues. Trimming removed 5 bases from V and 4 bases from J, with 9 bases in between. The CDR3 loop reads CASSRSFGANVLTF. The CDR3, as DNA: TGTGCCAGTAGTCGGTCCTTCGGGGCCAACGTCCTGACTTTC.

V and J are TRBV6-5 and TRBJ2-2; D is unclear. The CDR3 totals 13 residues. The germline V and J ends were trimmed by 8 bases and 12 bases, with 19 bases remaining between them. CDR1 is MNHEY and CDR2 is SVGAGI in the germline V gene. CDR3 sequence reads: CASRVPRIEKLFF. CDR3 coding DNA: TGTGCCAGCCGGGTCCCCCGCATAGAGAAGCTGTTTTTT.

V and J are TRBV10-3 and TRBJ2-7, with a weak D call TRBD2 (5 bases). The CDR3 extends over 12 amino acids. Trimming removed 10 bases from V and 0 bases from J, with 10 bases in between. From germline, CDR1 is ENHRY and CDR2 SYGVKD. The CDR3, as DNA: TGTGCCACCGGGAAAGACTCCTACGAGCAGTACTTC. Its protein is CATGKDSYEQYF.

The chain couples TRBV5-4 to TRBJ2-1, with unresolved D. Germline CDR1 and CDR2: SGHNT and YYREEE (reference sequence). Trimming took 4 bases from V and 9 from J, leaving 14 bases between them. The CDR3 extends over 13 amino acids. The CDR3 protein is CASSHPSIGEQFF. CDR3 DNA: TGTGCCAGCAGCCATCCTAGTATCGGTGAGCAGTTCTTC.